The 25 T cell receptor beta chains listed next were all sequenced from one sample in a study of shared clonotypes between healthy human individuals. Some clones are missing from TCRdb's copy, which holds only in-frame ones; the method was immunoSEQ multiplex PCR. This sample has roughly 1 million clones; 70% to 80% occur once, and the top ten carry approximately 0.5%. Sequencing input: memory CD4+ T cells from PBMCs. The subset was: CD45RA-negative fraction. The source is a man younger than 35 in good health. Some clones in this sample may be carry-over from other donors' samples.

The chain combines TRBV27 with TRBJ2-7; D is ambiguous. Per germline, CDR1 MNHEY and CDR2 SMNVEV (reference sequence). CDR3 length equals 13 residues. Trimming took off 7 bases at V and 4 bases at J, with 14 bases between the two ends. The CDR3 nucleotides read TGTGCCAGCAAACCCCCCTCCGGATACGAGCAGTACTTC. This codes for CASKPPSGYEQYF.

V is TRBV28 and J is TRBJ2-7; TRBD2 matches 9 bases. CDR3 size: 16 residues. The germline V gene encodes CDR1 MDHEN and CDR2 SYDVKM. V lost 4 bases and J lost 1; bases outside the gene matches: 8. The CDR3 spells CASSSASGISSYEQYF. In nucleotides, the CDR3 is TGTGCCAGCAGTTCAGCTAGCGGGATATCGTCCTACGAGCAGTACTTC.

This clone was counted at least ten times. This specimen includes other DNA sequences encoding the same CDR3. The V gene is TRBV29-1, the J gene TRBJ2-1; D gene uncertain. The CDR3 spans 14 residues. CDR1 and CDR2 (germline): SQVTM, ANQGSEA. The V end lost 4 bases, the J end lost 2 bases, and 12 bases lay between the germline ends. The CDR3 reads CSVGSVSPYNEQFF. In DNA, the CDR3 is TGCAGCGTTGGTTCGGTCAGCCCCTACAATGAGCAGTTCTTC.

A single count supports this clone. A read error may be the cause here, since a much bigger clone is one base away. The same CDR3 arises from other DNA sequences in this sample as well. V usage is TRBV30 and J usage is TRBJ1-5; D may be TRBD1 (5 bases). Germline lookup yields CDR1 GTSNPN and CDR2 SVGIG (reference sequence). There are 13 residues in the CDR3. The V gene lost 0 bases and the J gene lost 2 bases, with 5 bases spanning the gap. The CDR3 bases are TGTGCCTGGAGTGTCAGGGGCAATCAGCCCCAGCATTTT. As protein: CAWSVRGNQPQHF.

The chain employs TRBV12-2 and TRBJ2-7; TRBD2, as called in the table, went unchecked against the DNA. TRBV12-2 is a known pseudogene. The CDR3 contains 16 residues. The CDR3 nucleotides are TGTGCAAGTCGCTTAGCGGGGACTAGCTTGGGCTGGGAGCAGTACTTC. The encoded protein is CASRLAGTSLGWEQYF.

The gene calls are TRBV28 and TRBJ2-7, with 8 positions matching TRBD2. Unmatched junction bases numbered 10, after V lost 6 bases and J lost 0 bases. The CDR3 totals 16 residues. In germline, CDR1 is MDHEN, CDR2 SYDVKM. The CDR3 DNA is TGTGCCAGCAGAAAAGGCACTAGCGGCAACTCCTACGAGCAGTACTTC. This encodes CASRKGTSGNSYEQYF.

The chain is built from TRBV2 and TRBJ1-3; no clear D gene. The CDR3 contains 14 residues. CDR1 SNHLY and CDR2 FYNNEI come from the germline V gene. V lost 6 bases and J lost 0, with 9 bases in between. The chain's CDR3 is CASRPESSGNTIYF. The DNA of the CDR3 is TGTGCCAGCAGGCCGGAGAGCTCTGGAAACACCATATATTTT.

This clone showed up just a few times. The chain uses TRBV19 and TRBJ1-1; D not certain. V was trimmed by 4 bases and J by 3 bases, leaving 15 bases between them. Germline lookup yields CDR1 LNHDA and CDR2 SQIVND (reference sequence). The CDR3 totals 15 residues. DNA of the CDR3: TGTGCCAGTAGTAGATCGACGAGATGGGACACTGAAGCTTTCTTT. Protein product: CASSRSTRWDTEAFF.

This chain connects TRBV29-1 to TRBJ2-5; TRBD2 agrees at 7 bases. CDR1 and CDR2 from the germline V gene are SQVTM and ANQGSEA. V dropped 6 bases and J dropped 1; count of bases not matched to a gene: 8. This CDR3 region has 14 residues. Here the CDR3 reads CSVKLASGQETQYF. The DNA of the CDR3 is TGCAGCGTCAAACTAGCTAGCGGCCAAGAGACCCAGTACTTC.

V is TRBV28 and J is TRBJ2-1, with D maybe TRBD2 (6 bases). Germline V gene sequence: CDR1 MDHEN, CDR2 SYDVKM. The germline V and J ends were trimmed by 4 bases and 0 bases, with 16 bases remaining between them. The CDR3 runs 17 residues. The CDR3 is CASSSHLAASSYNEQFF. CDR3 nucleotide sequence: TGTGCCAGCAGTTCTCATTTAGCGGCGAGCTCCTACAATGAGCAGTTCTTC.

This clone was counted at least ten times. The gene calls are TRBV4-1 and TRBJ1-4; D not certain. There are 16 residues in the CDR3. Germline V CDR1 and CDR2: MGHRA, YSYEKL. The V end lost 4 bases, the J end lost 5 bases, and 17 bases lay between the germline ends. The CDR3 DNA is TGCGCCAGCAGCCTCCAAGCCCCGGGGAGGAATGAAAAACTGTTTTTT. This codes for CASSLQAPGRNEKLFF.

The chain carries TRBV5-1 and TRBJ2-1; 11 bases are a match to TRBD2. Germline V gives CDR1 SGHRS, CDR2 YFSETQ. With V trimmed by 4 bases and J by 6 bases, 6 bases remained unmatched. This CDR3 has 15 residues. CDR3 protein: CASSGRTSGPNEQFF. The CDR3, as DNA: TGCGCCAGCAGCGGGCGGACTAGCGGGCCCAATGAGCAGTTCTTC.

With regard to this clone: At the DNA level, this CDR3 is encoded by other sequences in the same sample as well. J is TRBJ2-3 and V is TRBV29-1; D perhaps matches TRBD1 (5 bases). V was clipped by 4 bases and J by 1 base, with 6 bases between them. From germline, CDR1 is SQVTM and CDR2 ANQGSEA. The CDR3 is 12 amino acids. CDR3: CSVVTGTDTQYF. The DNA for the CDR3 is TGCAGCGTTGTGACAGGCACAGATACGCAGTATTTT.

This chain uses TRBV5-6 with TRBJ2-7; D is possibly TRBD1 or TRBD2 (5 bases each). The V gene's germline CDR1 is SGHDT and CDR2 YYEEEE. The CDR3 loop spans 14 amino acids. The V end lost 5 bases, the J end lost 5 bases, and 17 bases lay between the germline ends. CDR3 loop: CASRLGPWDHEQYF. CDR3 nucleotide sequence: TGTGCCAGCAGACTGGGACCCTGGGACCACGAGCAGTACTTC.

Of note for this clone: A read error may explain this, as a much larger clone is one base away. CDR3 amino acids: CASSRGTSGRSDTQYF. The CDR3 coding sequence is TGTGCCAGCAGCAGGGGGACTAGCGGGAGGTCAGATACGCAGTATTTT. The chain employs TRBV5-4 and TRBJ2-3; 15 bases match TRBD2. This CDR3 region has 16 residues. V gave up 4 bases and J gave up 4 bases; unmatched junction bases: 4. Germline V gives CDR1 SGHNT, CDR2 YYREEE (reference sequence).

V is TRBV5-1 and J is TRBJ2-1; 7 nucleotides match TRBD2. This CDR3 is built from 14 residues. V shed 2 bases, J shed 4 bases, and the junction held 3 bases outside the gene matches. Per germline, CDR1 SGHRS and CDR2 YFSETQ. The CDR3 sequence is CASSFTSEYNEQFF. The CDR3 bases are TGCGCCAGCAGCTTTACTAGCGAATACAATGAGCAGTTCTTC.

The chain carries TRBV11-2 and TRBJ2-5, with 7 bases matching TRBD1. This CDR3 region has 15 residues. The ends lost 5 bases at V and 9 bases at J; junction bases unmatched: 15. Germline loops: CDR1 SGHAT, CDR2 FQNNGV. The CDR3 sequence is CASSLGQAPVPAQYF. The DNA for the CDR3 is TGTGCCAGCAGCCTCGGACAGGCACCAGTTCCGGCCCAGTACTTC. The whole variable domain, filled in from reference TRBV11-2 and TRBJ2-5, reads EAGVAQSPRYKIIEKRQSVAFWCNPISGHATLYWYQQILGQGPKLLIQFQNNGVVDDSQLPKDRFSAERLKGVDSTLKIQPAKLEDSAVYLCASSLGQAPVPAQYFGPGTRLLVL.

This clone was counted a few times. This chain connects TRBV11-2 to TRBJ1-1; no firm D call. V lost 4 bases, J lost 10 bases, and 16 bases lay in between. The length of the CDR3 is 13 residues. Looked up from germline, CDR1 is SGHAT and CDR2 is FQNNGV. CDR3 nucleotides: TGTGCCAGCAGCTCGGACGGAGCCGGTCGAGCTTTCTTT. Translation: CASSSDGAGRAFF.

As DNA, the CDR3 is TGTGCCAGCAGTCGTCCACAGGGAGGTATTCGCACCGGGGAGCTGTTTTTT. It translates to CASSRPQGGIRTGELFF. V and J are TRBV28 and TRBJ2-2; tentatively, D is TRBD1 or TRBD2 (6 bases each). Germline V lookup: CDR1 MDHEN, CDR2 SYDVKM. The V and J ends lost 5 bases and 4 bases respectively, with 20 bases between them. The CDR3 runs to 17 residues.

V is TRBV28 and J is TRBJ2-7; the D is unclear. CDR1 is MDHEN and CDR2 is SYDVKM in the germline V gene. The CDR3 length is 14 residues. Trimming cost V 6 bases and J 0 bases, with 12 bases left between them. CDR3 sequence: CASRPLAVSYEQYF. As DNA, the CDR3 is TGTGCCAGCAGGCCCCTGGCAGTCTCCTACGAGCAGTACTTC.

The V call is TRBV2, the J call TRBJ1-2; the D gene is possibly TRBD1 (5 bases). This CDR3 has 13 amino acids. Germline CDR1 and CDR2: SNHLY and FYNNEI. V was clipped by 6 bases and J by 8 bases, with 16 bases between them. CDR3 amino acids: CASSLDRLPGYTF. DNA for the CDR3: TGTGCCAGCAGCCTCGACAGACTCCCGGGCTACACCTTC. Filled out from reference TRBV2 and TRBJ1-2, the complete variable domain reads EPEVTQTPSHQVTQMGQEVILRCVPISNHLYFYWYRQILGQKVEFLVSFYNNEISEKSEIFDDQFSVERPDGSNFTLKIRSTKLEDSAMYFCASSLDRLPGYTFGSGTRLTVV.

The chain employs TRBV5-1 and TRBJ1-1; D uncertain. This CDR3 comprises 15 residues. V shed 4 bases and J shed 5 bases, with 18 bases lying between them. The germline V gene has CDR1 SGHRS and CDR2 YFSETQ. The CDR3 here is CASSGRPGKGTEAFF. The CDR3 DNA reads as TGCGCCAGCAGCGGCAGACCCGGGAAAGGGACTGAAGCTTTCTTT.

The genes are TRBV28 and TRBJ1-5, with 8 bases fitting TRBD1. The V gene end was trimmed by 5 bases and the J gene end by 4 bases; junction bases not matched to a gene: 10. The CDR3 is 16 residues long. CDR1 is MDHEN and CDR2 is SYDVKM in the germline V gene. CDR3 region: CASSTNPGGRNQPQHF. The DNA of the CDR3 is TGTGCCAGCAGTACTAACCCAGGGGGCCGAAATCAGCCCCAGCATTTT.

V and J are TRBV19 and TRBJ2-7; 13 nucleotides agree with TRBD2. Germline assignment: CDR1 LNHDA and CDR2 SQIVND (reference sequence). The V and J ends lost 4 bases and 0 bases, in that order; junction bases with no gene match: 3. CDR3 length: 16 amino acids. Here the CDR3 reads CASSTGTSGVSYEQYF. In nucleotides, the CDR3 is TGTGCCAGTAGTACCGGGACTAGCGGGGTCTCCTACGAGCAGTACTTC.

This chain uses TRBV28 with TRBJ1-1; TRBD1 is a possible D gene (6 bases). V lost 2 bases, J lost 5 bases, and 18 bases lay in between. Per the germline V gene, CDR1 is MDHEN and CDR2 is SYDVKM. This CDR3 is 16 amino acids long. CDR3 loop: CASSLTKSGGSTEAFF. The CDR3 DNA follows: TGTGCCAGCAGTTTAACGAAGTCCGGGGGCAGTACTGAAGCTTTCTTT.